This TCR beta chain was documented in a study of tumor and adjacent non-tumor tissue in lung cancer. Study context: Histology: 12 adenocarcinoma, a couple of squamous cell carcinoma, 1 small cell lung cancer. Each sample yielded 3.5 million to 5 million productive TCRbeta reads on average.

The CDR3 spans 14 residues. RNA was extracted from bulk tissue without any cell sorting. A note on this clonotype: Its target is not known. Compared with germline, one end of the junction differs, possibly owing to a read error.

Overall study findings and caveats: TCR diversity was significantly greater in tumor than normal lung tissue. Top 100 clones took a larger repertoire share in normal lung.

TCRbeta libraries were built with three rounds of nested PCR, modified from ARM-PCR. MiXCR, applied by TCRdb to the multiplex PCR reads, yields one record per CDR3 protein. The repertoire holds about 200,000 distinct CDR3 sequences, with roughly 70% as singletons. The J gene is TRBJ2-1, the V gene TRBV12-3 or TRBV12-4; D gene uncertain. The sample taken for sequencing was lung tumor tissue. The sequence derives from a man aged 55 to 69 with non-small cell lung cancer. CDR3 sequence: CASSRVTSYSEQFF. CDR3 DNA sequence: TGTGCCAGCAGTAGAGTGACGTCCTACAGTGAGCAGTTCTTC.